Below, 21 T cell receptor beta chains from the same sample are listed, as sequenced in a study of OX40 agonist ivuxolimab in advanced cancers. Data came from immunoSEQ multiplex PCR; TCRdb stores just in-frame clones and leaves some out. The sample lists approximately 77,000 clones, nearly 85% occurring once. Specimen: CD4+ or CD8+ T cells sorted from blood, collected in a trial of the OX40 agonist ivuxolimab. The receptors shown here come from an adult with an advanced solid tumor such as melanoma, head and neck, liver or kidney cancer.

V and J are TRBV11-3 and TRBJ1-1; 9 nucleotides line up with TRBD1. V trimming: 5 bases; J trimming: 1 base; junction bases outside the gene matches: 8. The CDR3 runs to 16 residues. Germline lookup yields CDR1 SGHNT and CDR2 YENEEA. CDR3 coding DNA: TGTGCCAGCAGCCCACGGGACAGGGATTGGAACACTGAAGCTTTCTTT. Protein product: CASSPRDRDWNTEAFF.

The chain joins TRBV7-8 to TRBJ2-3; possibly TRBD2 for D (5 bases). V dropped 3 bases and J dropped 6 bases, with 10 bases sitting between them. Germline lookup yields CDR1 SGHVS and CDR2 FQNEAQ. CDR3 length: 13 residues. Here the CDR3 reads CASSFASSDTQYF. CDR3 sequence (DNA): TGTGCCAGCAGCTTCGCTAGCTCGGATACGCAGTATTTT.

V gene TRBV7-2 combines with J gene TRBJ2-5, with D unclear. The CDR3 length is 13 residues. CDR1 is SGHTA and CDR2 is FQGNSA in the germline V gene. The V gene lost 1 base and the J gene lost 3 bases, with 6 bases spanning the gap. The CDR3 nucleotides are TGTGCCAGCAGCTTAGACCCTAAAGAGACCCAGTACTTC. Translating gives CASSLDPKETQYF.

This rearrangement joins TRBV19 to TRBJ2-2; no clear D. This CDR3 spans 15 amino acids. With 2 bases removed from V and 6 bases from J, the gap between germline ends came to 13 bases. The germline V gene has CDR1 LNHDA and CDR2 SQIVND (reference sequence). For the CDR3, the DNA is TGTGCCAGTAGTATACGGGCCTCCAATTCCGGGGAGCTGTTTTTT. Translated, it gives CASSIRASNSGELFF.

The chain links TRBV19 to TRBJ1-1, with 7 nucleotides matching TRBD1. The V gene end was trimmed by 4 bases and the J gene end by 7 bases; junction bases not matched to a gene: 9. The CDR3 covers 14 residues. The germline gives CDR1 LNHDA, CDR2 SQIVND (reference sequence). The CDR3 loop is CASSKDRQRVEAFF. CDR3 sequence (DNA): TGTGCCAGTAGTAAGGACAGGCAGAGGGTTGAAGCTTTCTTT.

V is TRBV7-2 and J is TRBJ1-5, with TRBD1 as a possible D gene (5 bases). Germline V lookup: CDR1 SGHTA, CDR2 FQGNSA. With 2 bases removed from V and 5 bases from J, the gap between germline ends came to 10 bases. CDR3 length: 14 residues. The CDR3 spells CASSLIRADQPQHF. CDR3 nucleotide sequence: TGTGCCAGCAGCTTAATCAGGGCAGATCAGCCCCAGCATTTT.

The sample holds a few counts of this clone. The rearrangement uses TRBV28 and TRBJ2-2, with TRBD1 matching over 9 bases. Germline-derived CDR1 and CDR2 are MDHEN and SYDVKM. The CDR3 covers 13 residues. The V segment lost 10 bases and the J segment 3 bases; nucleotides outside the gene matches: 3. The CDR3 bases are TGTGCCACTGGACAGGGGTACACCGGGGAGCTGTTTTTT. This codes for CATGQGYTGELFF.

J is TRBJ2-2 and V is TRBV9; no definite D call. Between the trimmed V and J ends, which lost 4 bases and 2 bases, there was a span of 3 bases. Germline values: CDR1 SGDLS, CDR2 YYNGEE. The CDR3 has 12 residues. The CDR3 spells CASSHNTGELFF. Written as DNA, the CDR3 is TGTGCCAGCAGCCATAACACCGGGGAGCTGTTTTTT. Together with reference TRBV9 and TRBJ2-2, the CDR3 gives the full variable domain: DSGVTQTPKHLITATGQRVTLRCSPRSGDLSVYWYQQSLDQGLQFLIQYYNGEERAKGNILERFSAQQFPDLHSELNLSSLELGDSALYFCASSHNTGELFFGEGSRLTVL.

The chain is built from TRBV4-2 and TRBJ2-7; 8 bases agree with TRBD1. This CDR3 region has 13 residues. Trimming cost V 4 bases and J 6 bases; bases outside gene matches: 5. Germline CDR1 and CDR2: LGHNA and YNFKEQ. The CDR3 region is CASSPQGGGEQYF. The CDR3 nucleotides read TGTGCCAGCAGCCCACAGGGGGGTGGCGAGCAGTACTTC.

CDR3 in amino acids: CASMTSGGLTDTQYF. For the CDR3, the DNA is TGTGCCAGCATGACTAGCGGGGGGCTCACAGATACGCAGTATTTT. V is TRBV11-1 and J is TRBJ2-3, with 13 positions matching TRBD2. From germline, CDR1 is SGHAT and CDR2 FQDESV (reference sequence). CDR3 length equals 15 residues. V lost 7 bases to trimming and J lost 2 bases; unmatched junction nucleotides: 3.

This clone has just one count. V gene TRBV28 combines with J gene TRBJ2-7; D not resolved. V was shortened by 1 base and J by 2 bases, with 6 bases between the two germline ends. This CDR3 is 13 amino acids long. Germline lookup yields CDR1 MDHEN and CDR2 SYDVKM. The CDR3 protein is CASSLSGPYEQYF. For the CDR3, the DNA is TGTGCCAGCAGTTTATCGGGCCCCTACGAGCAGTACTTC.

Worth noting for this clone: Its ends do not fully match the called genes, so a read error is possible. CDR3 protein: CASSLEPFGAGDDTQYF. CDR3 bases: TGTGCTAGCAGCTTAGAGCCCTTCGGTGCGGGAGACGATACGCAGTATTTT. J is TRBJ2-3 and V is TRBV7-7, with 7 bases lining up with TRBD2. This CDR3 contains 17 residues. Germline-derived CDR1 and CDR2 are SSHAT and FNYEAQ (reference sequence).

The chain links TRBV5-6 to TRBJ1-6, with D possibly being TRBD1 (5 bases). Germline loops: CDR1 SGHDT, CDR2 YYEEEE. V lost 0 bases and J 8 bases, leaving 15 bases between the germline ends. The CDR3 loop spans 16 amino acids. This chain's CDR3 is CASSLADWTSDSPLHF. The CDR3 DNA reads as TGTGCCAGCAGCTTGGCCGACTGGACATCCGATTCACCCCTCCACTTT.

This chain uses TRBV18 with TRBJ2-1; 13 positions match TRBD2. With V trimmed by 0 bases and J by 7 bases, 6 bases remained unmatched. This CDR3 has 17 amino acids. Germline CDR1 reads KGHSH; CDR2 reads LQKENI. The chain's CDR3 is CASSPPPTSGGRNEQFF. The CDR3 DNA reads TGTGCCAGCTCACCACCTCCGACTAGCGGGGGGAGGAATGAGCAGTTCTTC.

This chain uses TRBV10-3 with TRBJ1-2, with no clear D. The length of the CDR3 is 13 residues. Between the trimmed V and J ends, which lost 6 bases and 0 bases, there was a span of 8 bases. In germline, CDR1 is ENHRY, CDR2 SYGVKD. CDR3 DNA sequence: TGTGCCATCAGCGCACAAGCTAACTATGGCTACACCTTC. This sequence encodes CAISAQANYGYTF.

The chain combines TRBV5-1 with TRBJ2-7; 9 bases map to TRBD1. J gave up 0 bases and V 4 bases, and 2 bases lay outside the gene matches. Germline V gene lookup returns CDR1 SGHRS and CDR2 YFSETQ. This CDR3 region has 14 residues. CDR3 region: CASSQTGGSYEQYF. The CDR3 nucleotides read TGCGCCAGCAGCCAGACAGGGGGCTCCTACGAGCAGTACTTC.

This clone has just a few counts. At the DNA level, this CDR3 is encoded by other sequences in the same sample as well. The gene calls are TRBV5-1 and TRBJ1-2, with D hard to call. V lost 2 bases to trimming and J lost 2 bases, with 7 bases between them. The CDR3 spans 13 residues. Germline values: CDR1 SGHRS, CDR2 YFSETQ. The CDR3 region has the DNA TGCGCCAGCAGCTTAGGGAGCAACTATGGCTACACCTTC. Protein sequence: CASSLGSNYGYTF.

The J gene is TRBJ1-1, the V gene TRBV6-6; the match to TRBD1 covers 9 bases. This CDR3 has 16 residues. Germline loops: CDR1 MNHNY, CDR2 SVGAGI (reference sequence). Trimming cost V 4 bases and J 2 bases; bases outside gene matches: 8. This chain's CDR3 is CASSSYTGQGNTEAFF. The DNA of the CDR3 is TGTGCCAGCAGTTCATACACGGGACAGGGAAACACTGAAGCTTTCTTT.

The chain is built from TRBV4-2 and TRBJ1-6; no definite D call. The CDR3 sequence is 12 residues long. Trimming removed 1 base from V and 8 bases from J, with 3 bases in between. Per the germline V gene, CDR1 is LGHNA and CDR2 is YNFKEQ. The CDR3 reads CASSQGYSPLHF. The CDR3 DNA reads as TGTGCCAGCAGCCAAGGGTATTCACCCCTCCACTTT.

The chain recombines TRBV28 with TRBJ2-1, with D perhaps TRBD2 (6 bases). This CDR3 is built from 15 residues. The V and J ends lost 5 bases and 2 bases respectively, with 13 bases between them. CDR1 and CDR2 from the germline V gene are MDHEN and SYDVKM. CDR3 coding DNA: TGTGCCAGCAGTCCGCCTAGCGCGCCCTACAATGAGCAGTTCTTC. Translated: CASSPPSAPYNEQFF.

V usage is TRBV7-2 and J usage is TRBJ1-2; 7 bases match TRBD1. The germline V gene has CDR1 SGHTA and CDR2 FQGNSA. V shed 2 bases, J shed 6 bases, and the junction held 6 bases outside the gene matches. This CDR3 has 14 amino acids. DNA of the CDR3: TGTGCCAGCAGCTTACGACAGGGCACGGATGGCTACACCTTC. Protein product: CASSLRQGTDGYTF.